These T cell receptor beta chains were read from a single sample in a study of blood T cell repertoires in COVID-19. The data were produced by immunoSEQ multiplex PCR, yet TCRdb's version contains in-frame clones alone and is incomplete. The table lists 150,000 to 200,000 clones, roughly nine tenths of them singletons. Material for sequencing was peripheral blood. The source is a man between 65 and 85 years old with acute or convalescent COVID-19. CDR3s include the opening cysteine and the closing phenylalanine or tryptophan. Fields, in order: V gene, clone size, D gene, J gene, CDR3 protein, CDR3 DNA. A D gene is named only where the DNA matches it firmly. Size values are once, few and many counts, or a class for expanded clones, and some rows have none.

TRBV29-1	NA	NA	TRBJ2-3	CSVERGGGTDTQYF	TGCAGCGTTGAAAGGGGGGGCGGGACAGATACGCAGTATTTT
TRBV2	NA	TRBD1	TRBJ1-2	CASSAGTGNYGYTF	TGTGCCAGCAGTGCCGGGACAGGGAACTATGGCTACACCTTC
TRBV9	NA	TRBD1	TRBJ1-1	CASSVAGQGSTEAFF	TGTGCCAGCAGCGTAGCTGGACAGGGATCAACTGAAGCTTTCTTT
TRBV6-4	NA	NA	TRBJ2-7	CASPAGIQQYF	TGTGCCAGCCCCGCGGGGATTCAGCAGTACTTC
TRBV6-5	NA	NA	TRBJ2-3	CASTPGQGADTQYF	TGTGCCAGCACCCCAGGGCAGGGCGCAGATACGCAGTATTTT
TRBV7-2	NA	NA	TRBJ1-1	CASSLIQGVTEAFF	TGTGCCAGCAGCTTAATACAGGGTGTAACTGAAGCTTTCTTT
TRBV19	NA	NA	TRBJ1-2	CASSTGDNYGYTF	TGTGCCAGTAGTACAGGGGACAACTATGGCTACACCTTC
TRBV7-9	NA	NA	TRBJ2-3	CASSLNAGAGLRDTQYF	TGTGCCAGCAGCTTAAACGCCGGAGCGGGCTTAAGGGATACGCAGTATTTT
TRBV11-3	once	NA	TRBJ2-7	CASSSPSLYEQYF	TGTGCCAGCAGCTCCCCTTCCCTCTACGAGCAGTACTTC
TRBV7-8	NA	TRBD2	TRBJ2-7	CASSLALAGGYEQYF	TGTGCCAGCAGCCTGGCCCTAGCGGGAGGGTACGAGCAGTACTTC
TRBV15	NA	TRBD1	TRBJ1-6	CATSRDRGTSPLHF	TGTGCCACCAGCCGGGACAGGGGGACTTCACCCCTCCACTTT
TRBV5-1	NA	NA	TRBJ1-1	CASSLNRGNTEAFF	TGCGCCAGCAGCTTGAATAGGGGGAACACTGAAGCTTTCTTT
TRBV20-1	once	NA	TRBJ1-1	CSASRVNEAFF	TGCAGTGCTAGTCGAGTTAACGAAGCTTTCTTT
TRBV6-5	NA	NA	TRBJ1-1	CASSYSEAEAFF	TGTGCCAGCAGTTACTCGGAGGCTGAAGCTTTCTTT
TRBV6-5	NA	TRBD2	TRBJ2-1	CASTPGLAGVDEQFF	TGTGCCAGCACACCGGGACTAGCGGGAGTTGATGAGCAGTTCTTC
TRBV28	NA	NA	TRBJ2-1	CASSPPYPGNEQFF	TGTGCCAGCAGTCCTCCCTACCCGGGGAATGAGCAGTTCTTC
TRBV5-1	NA	TRBD1	TRBJ2-7	CASSLATGGAYEQYF	TGCGCCAGCAGCTTGGCGACAGGGGGCGCCTACGAGCAGTACTTC
TRBV19	NA	TRBD1	TRBJ1-2	CASRAQGDYGYTF	TGTGCCAGTAGGGCACAGGGGGACTATGGCTACACCTTC
TRBV7-8	NA	NA	TRBJ1-5	CASSRQTSNQPQHF	TGTGCCAGCAGCAGACAGACTAGCAATCAGCCCCAGCATTTT
TRBV2	few	TRBD2	TRBJ2-2	CASSERTSGRVDGELFF	TGTGCCAGCAGTGAACGTACTAGCGGGAGGGTGGACGGGGAGCTGTTTTTT
TRBV19	once	NA	TRBJ2-1	CASSSLFILANGNEQFF	TGTGCCAGTAGTAGCCTATTTATCCTAGCGAACGGCAATGAGCAGTTCTTC
TRBV28	NA	NA	TRBJ1-1	CASTPPLHTEAFF	TGTGCCAGCACCCCCCCCCTACACACTGAAGCTTTCTTT
TRBV28	few	NA	TRBJ1-5	CASKTRRGGNQPQHF	TGTGCCAGCAAAACAAGGCGGGGTGGCAATCAGCCCCAGCATTTT
TRBV7-9	NA	NA	TRBJ1-2	CASSLVEGTPNYGYTF	TGTGCCAGCAGCTTAGTTGAGGGCACCCCTAACTATGGCTACACCTTC
TRBV27	once	TRBD2	TRBJ2-5	CASKPGLAISETQYF	TGTGCCAGCAAACCGGGACTAGCGATATCGGAGACCCAGTACTTC
TRBV6-5	NA	NA	TRBJ2-4	CASSEGGAKNIQYF	TGTGCCAGCAGCGAGGGGGGGGCCAAAAACATTCAGTACTTC
TRBV15	NA	TRBD1	TRBJ1-4	CATSRDPGQGKLFF	TGTGCCACCAGCAGAGACCCAGGACAGGGGAAACTGTTTTTT
TRBV5-1	NA	TRBD2	TRBJ2-1	CASSLRGSLPYNEQFF	TGCGCCAGCAGCTTGCGCGGGAGCCTACCCTACAATGAGCAGTTCTTC
TRBV4-3	NA	NA	TRBJ1-2	CASSQDPWGLDGYTF	TGCGCCAGCAGCCAGGACCCGTGGGGGCTGGATGGCTACACCTTC
TRBV13	NA	NA	TRBJ1-1	CASSLVAGYTEAFF	TGTGCCAGCAGCTTAGTCGCAGGTTATACTGAAGCTTTCTTT
TRBV19	NA	NA	TRBJ1-1	CASSIFGGNTEAFF	TGTGCCAGTAGTATCTTCGGGGGAAACACTGAAGCTTTCTTT
TRBV5-1	NA	TRBD2	TRBJ2-1	CASSPDLAGGRSWQFF	TGCGCCAGCAGCCCCGATCTCGCGGGGGGCCGGAGTTGGCAGTTCTTC
TRBV28	NA	TRBD1	TRBJ2-5	CASSLPQGGAGTQYF	TGTGCCAGCAGTTTACCTCAAGGGGGCGCCGGGACCCAGTACTTC
TRBV28	NA	NA	TRBJ2-5	CASSSMPEETQYF	TGTGCCAGCAGTTCTATGCCCGAAGAGACCCAGTACTTC
TRBV10-3	few	TRBD2	TRBJ2-7	CATESGGYEQYF	TGTGCCACCGAATCGGGGGGCTACGAGCAGTACTTC
TRBV18	NA	NA	TRBJ2-1	CASSPIREGGNEQFF	TGTGCCAGCTCACCAATAAGGGAAGGAGGCAATGAGCAGTTCTTC
TRBV11-1	NA	TRBD2	TRBJ2-1	CASSVLGTSGYNEQFF	TGTGCCAGCAGCGTCCTTGGGACTAGCGGGTACAATGAGCAGTTCTTC
TRBV29-1	few	NA	TRBJ2-4	CSVEKTRAWDIQYF	TGCAGCGTTGAAAAAACTAGGGCTTGGGACATTCAGTACTTC
TRBV27	few	TRBD1	TRBJ2-3	CASSLKSGDRGPPDTDTQYF	TGTGCCAGCAGTTTAAAATCCGGAGACAGGGGCCCACCAGACACAGATACGCAGTATTTT
TRBV28	NA	NA	TRBJ1-3	CASSLEGSGNTIYF	TGTGCCAGCAGTTTGGAGGGGTCTGGAAACACCATATATTTT
TRBV30	once	TRBD1	TRBJ2-2	CAWNWDSNTGELFF	TGTGCCTGGAATTGGGACAGCAACACCGGGGAGCTGTTTTTT
TRBV18	NA	NA	TRBJ1-5	CASSPGVNQPQHF	TGTGCCAGCTCACCAGGAGTCAATCAGCCCCAGCATTTT
TRBV6-4	NA	NA	TRBJ1-5	CASSDNPRQACYQPQHF	TGTGCCAGCAGTGACAACCCCCGCCAGGCCTGCTATCAGCCCCAGCATTTT